This TCR beta chain was sequenced in a study of beta chain features in type 1 diabetes. The study, taken as a whole, reports: VDJ junctions from patients with type 1 diabetes contained fewer insertions and more deletions.

With respect to this clone: Its specificity is unknown.

CDR3 length: 14 residues. CDR1 and CDR2 from the germline V gene are SGHAT and FQDESV (reference sequence). V dropped 5 bases and J dropped 4 bases, with 13 bases sitting between them. The investigators reverse transcribed all of the isolated RNA, so they sequenced expressed TCRB transcripts. Only in-frame clones appear in the TCRdb table, and some are missing; sequencing was by immunoSEQ multiplex PCR. The table shows 120,000 to 150,000 clones, with approximately 52% occurring only once. Sequencing used Tregs from blood. This sequence originates from a man in his late teens or twenties in good health. The chain links TRBV11-1 to TRBJ2-3; D remains unclear. CDR3 loop: CASSIDGSADTQYF. As DNA, the CDR3 is TGTGCCAGCAGCATAGACGGTTCGGCAGATACGCAGTATTTT.